Listed below are T cell receptor beta chains from one sample, sequenced in a study of blood T cell repertoires in COVID-19. Sequencing used immunoSEQ multiplex PCR; TCRdb keeps in-frame clones, though not all of them. The data show about 49,000 clones, 81% seen once. Sequences were obtained from peripheral blood. The receptors were gathered from a woman aged 80 or over with COVID-19, enrolled during active disease. Both conserved end residues are part of each CDR3. A D gene is named only where the DNA matches it firmly. Expanded clones get a size class; other rows say once, few or many, or leave the size out.

clone size	V gene	D gene	J gene	CDR3 protein	CDR3 DNA
NA	TRBV12-5	TRBD2	TRBJ2-2	CASGGGLAGGEAGELFF	TGTGCTAGTGGTGGAGGACTAGCGGGAGGGGAGGCCGGGGAGCTGTTTTTT
NA	TRBV12-3/TRBV12-4	NA	TRBJ2-5	CASSFNSRETQYF	TGTGCCAGCAGTTTCAACTCCCGAGAGACCCAGTACTTC
NA	TRBV7-2	NA	TRBJ2-5	CASSLEGIGETQYF	TGTGCCAGCAGCTTGGAGGGGATCGGAGAGACCCAGTACTTC
NA	TRBV30	NA	TRBJ1-4	CAWSVKSGVGKLFF	TGTGCCTGGAGTGTAAAGTCAGGGGTAGGAAAACTGTTTTTT
few	TRBV4-1	NA	TRBJ1-1	CASSQDRGGSNTEAFF	TGCGCCAGCAGCCAAGATAGGGGGGGCTCGAACACTGAAGCTTTCTTT
NA	TRBV7-2	NA	TRBJ1-3	CASGGNGNTIYF	TGTGCCAGCGGCGGCAATGGAAACACCATATATTTT
NA	TRBV4-1	NA	TRBJ2-7	CASSQGQGGAVEQYF	TGCGCCAGCAGCCAAGGCCAGGGGGGCGCGGTCGAGCAGTACTTC
NA	TRBV5-1	TRBD2	TRBJ2-1	CASSLAGGLAGGVHNEQFF	TGCGCCAGCAGCTTGGCCGGGGGACTAGCGGGAGGAGTCCACAATGAGCAGTTCTTC
NA	TRBV3-1/TRBV3-2	TRBD2	TRBJ2-1	CASSHYREGYNEQFF	TGTGCCAGCAGCCATTACCGGGAGGGCTACAATGAGCAGTTCTTC
NA	TRBV4-2	TRBD1	TRBJ1-6	CASSGPGQGALNNSPLHF	TGTGCCAGCAGCGGGCCGGGACAGGGGGCTCTAAATAATTCACCCCTCCACTTT
NA	TRBV5-1	TRBD1	TRBJ2-7	CASSLTGAGSGEQYF	TGCGCCAGCAGCTTAACAGGGGCTGGTTCTGGCGAGCAGTACTTC
NA	TRBV18	NA	TRBJ1-5	CASCDSTNQPQHF	TGTGCCAGCTGTGACAGCACCAATCAGCCCCAGCATTTT
NA	TRBV19	TRBD1	TRBJ1-3	CASRPGQAELRSGNTIYF	TGTGCCAGTAGGCCGGGACAGGCCGAATTGCGCTCTGGAAACACCATATATTTT
NA	TRBV29-1	TRBD2	TRBJ2-3	CSVRGLAGGPRTDTQYF	TGCAGCGTGAGAGGACTAGCGGGAGGTCCACGCACAGATACGCAGTATTTT
NA	TRBV18	NA	TRBJ2-3	CASSPGRGTTDTQYF	TGTGCCAGCTCACCGGGTAGGGGGACCACAGATACGCAGTATTTT
NA	TRBV10-3	TRBD2	TRBJ2-1	CAISDPTSGSSNEQFF	TGTGCCATCAGTGACCCAACTAGCGGGAGTTCCAATGAGCAGTTCTTC
NA	TRBV7-9	TRBD2	TRBJ2-3	CASSTGLAGGGDTQYF	TGTGCCAGCAGCACCGGACTAGCGGGAGGAGGAGATACGCAGTATTTT
once	TRBV6-1	NA	TRBJ1-6	CASSEQKRGTLHF	TGTGCCAGCAGTGAACAGAAGCGGGGGACCCTCCACTTT
NA	TRBV6-5	NA	TRBJ2-4	CASSYGAGRGKNIQYF	TGTGCCAGCAGTTACGGGGCAGGGCGAGGCAAAAACATTCAGTACTTC
many	TRBV2	TRBD2	TRBJ2-1	CASSPSGRALPEQFF	TGTGCCAGCAGTCCTAGCGGGAGGGCCCTCCCTGAGCAGTTCTTC
NA	TRBV18	NA	TRBJ2-1	CASSSTGILNEQFF	TGTGCCAGCTCATCAACAGGGATTCTCAATGAGCAGTTCTTC
NA	TRBV18	TRBD2	TRBJ2-7	CASSPSGTSYEQYF	TGTGCCAGCTCACCTAGCGGGACCTCCTACGAGCAGTACTTC
few	TRBV28	NA	TRBJ2-7	CASSFLLSYEQYF	TGTGCCAGCAGTTTCCTTCTCTCCTACGAGCAGTACTTC
NA	TRBV18	TRBD1	TRBJ1-1	CASSPGTGEGTEAFF	TGTGCCAGCTCACCGGGGACAGGGGAAGGCACTGAAGCTTTCTTT
NA	TRBV7-2	NA	TRBJ1-2	CASSPGVYYGYTF	TGTGCCAGCAGCCCCGGGGTATACTATGGCTACACCTTC
NA	TRBV4-2	TRBD2	TRBJ2-2	CASSQEPAGGPNTGELFF	TGTGCCAGCAGCCAAGAGCCAGCGGGAGGGCCAAACACCGGGGAGCTGTTTTTT
NA	TRBV28	NA	TRBJ1-6	CASRLLRQQGSPLHF	TGTGCCAGCAGACTACTTAGACAGCAAGGTTCACCCCTCCACTTT
NA	TRBV18	NA	TRBJ1-1	CASSPPPGRGEAFF	TGTGCCAGCTCACCACCGCCCGGCAGAGGTGAAGCTTTCTTT
NA	TRBV11-3	TRBD1	TRBJ1-1	CASSKVQGANTEAFF	TGTGCCAGCAGCAAAGTACAGGGGGCGAACACTGAAGCTTTCTTT
NA	TRBV5-5	NA	TRBJ1-1	CASSSTPGINTEAFF	TGTGCCAGCAGCTCTACCCCAGGGATCAACACTGAAGCTTTCTTT
NA	TRBV2	TRBD2	TRBJ2-3	CASTRGGSDTQYF	TGTGCCAGCACGCGGGGGGGTTCAGATACGCAGTATTTT
NA	TRBV4-2	NA	TRBJ2-7	CASSHDAGTSTYEQYF	TGTGCCAGCAGCCATGACGCCGGGACAAGTACCTACGAGCAGTACTTC
NA	TRBV7-2	TRBD2	TRBJ2-1	CASSLLAGASSNEQFF	TGTGCCAGCAGCCTACTAGCGGGAGCGTCATCCAATGAGCAGTTCTTC
once	TRBV19	NA	TRBJ1-1	CASRVRGTGTEAFF	TGTGCCAGTAGAGTTCGGGGGACGGGGACTGAAGCTTTCTTT
NA	TRBV13	NA	TRBJ2-5	CASSLGRTKTQYF	TGTGCCAGCAGCTTAGGCCGCACAAAGACCCAGTACTTC
NA	TRBV2	TRBD1	TRBJ2-3	CASRGPLGTGGEDTQYF	TGTGCCAGCAGGGGGCCCCTCGGGACAGGGGGTGAAGATACGCAGTATTTT
NA	TRBV12-3/TRBV12-4	NA	TRBJ1-2	CASSQDLPYGYTF	TGTGCCAGCAGCCAAGACTTGCCCTATGGCTACACCTTC
many	TRBV18	TRBD2	TRBJ2-2	CASSPGRSGFGTGELFF	TGTGCCAGCTCACCGGGTCGTAGCGGGTTTGGCACCGGGGAGCTGTTTTTT
NA	TRBV4-1	NA	TRBJ2-3	CASSPGPSISTDTQYF	TGCGCCAGCAGTCCAGGGCCTTCAATTTCCACAGATACGCAGTATTTT
few	TRBV9	TRBD1	TRBJ1-6	CASSFRQGNNSPLHF	TGTGCCAGCAGCTTTCGACAGGGGAATAATTCACCCCTCCACTTT
NA	TRBV30	NA	TRBJ2-2	CAWSHSPPLGNTGELFF	TGTGCCTGGAGCCACAGCCCCCCACTGGGGAACACCGGGGAGCTGTTTTTT
NA	TRBV4-2	NA	TRBJ1-6	CASSQEGGLGWSPLHF	TGTGCCAGCAGCCAAGAGGGAGGGCTCGGGTGGTCACCCCTCCACTTT
few	TRBV5-5	TRBD1	TRBJ1-1	CASSPYRGEGAVNTEAFF	TGTGCCAGCAGCCCCTACCGCGGAGAGGGGGCGGTCAACACTGAAGCTTTCTTT
NA	TRBV6-5	NA	TRBJ2-3	CASSSSRGTDTQYF	TGTGCCAGCAGTTCGAGCCGGGGGACAGATACGCAGTATTTT
NA	TRBV24-1	TRBD1	TRBJ1-1	CATSDWTGQVGAFF	TGTGCCACCAGTGATTGGACAGGACAGGTGGGGGCTTTCTTT
NA	TRBV5-4	TRBD1	TRBJ1-2	CASRSGTEGRYTF	TGTGCCAGCAGGTCCGGGACAGAAGGTCGCTACACCTTC
NA	TRBV7-8	NA	TRBJ1-2	CASSIVGEGYGYTF	TGTGCCAGCAGCATAGTCGGGGAGGGCTATGGCTACACCTTC
NA	TRBV18	TRBD1	TRBJ2-5	CASSNRDSAETQYF	TGTGCCAGCTCAAACCGGGACAGTGCAGAGACCCAGTACTTC
NA	TRBV10-1	TRBD2	TRBJ2-1	CASGALLAGGRNEQFF	TGCGCCAGCGGTGCCCTACTAGCGGGAGGACGGAATGAGCAGTTCTTC
once	TRBV27	TRBD2	TRBJ2-1	CASSLFSGRFTNNEQFF	TGTGCCAGCAGTTTATTTAGCGGGAGGTTCACGAACAATGAGCAGTTCTTC
once	TRBV28	NA	TRBJ2-2	CASSPSRVNTGELFF	TGTGCCAGCAGTCCCAGCAGGGTCAACACCGGGGAGCTGTTTTTT